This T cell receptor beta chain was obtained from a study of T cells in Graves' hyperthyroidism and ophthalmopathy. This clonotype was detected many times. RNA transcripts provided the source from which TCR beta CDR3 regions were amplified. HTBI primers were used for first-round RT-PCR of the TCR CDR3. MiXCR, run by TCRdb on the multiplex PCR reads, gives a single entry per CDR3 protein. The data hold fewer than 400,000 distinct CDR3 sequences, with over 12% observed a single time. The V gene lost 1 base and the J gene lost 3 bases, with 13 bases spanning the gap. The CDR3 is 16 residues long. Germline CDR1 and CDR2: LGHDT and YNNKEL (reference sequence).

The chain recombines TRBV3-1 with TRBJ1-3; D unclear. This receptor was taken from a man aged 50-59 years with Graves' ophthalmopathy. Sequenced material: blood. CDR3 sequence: CASSQVSRLFGNTIYF. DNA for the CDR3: TGTGCCAGCAGCCAAGTTTCCAGGCTCTTTGGAAACACCATATATTTT.